This T cell receptor beta chain was recovered during a study of blood T cell repertoires in COVID-19. In the original processing: How many nucleated cells were present was estimated from reference gene primer amplification. Only in-frame clones appear in the TCRdb table, and some are missing; sequencing was by immunoSEQ multiplex PCR. Clone size and V and J calls were adopted from that table, with D and trimming inferred from the DNA. There are roughly 69,000 clones in the sample; roughly nine tenths occur only once, and around 4.4% lies in the top ten. The V and J ends lost 4 bases and 6 bases respectively, with 9 bases between them. Germline V gene data show CDR1 as MNHEY and CDR2 as SVGAGI. This CDR3 contains 13 residues.

The chain links TRBV6-5 to TRBJ2-2; perhaps TRBD2 as D (5 bases). This TCR was sampled from a man aged 45-60 years with active COVID-19. What was sequenced was peripheral blood. CDR3 coding DNA: TGTGCCAGCAGTTTTATCGGGGCCGGGGAGCTGTTTTTT. Protein product: CASSFIGAGELFF.